This T cell receptor beta chain was sequenced for a study of blood T cells in healthy people across ages. There are 13 residues in the CDR3. V lost 7 bases and J 13 bases, leaving 21 bases between the germline ends. Alongside a J-beta primer mix, a sample-barcoded 5' primer served in a second PCR lasting roughly 6 to 12 cycles. TCRdb passed the 5' RACE reads through MiXCR, listing each CDR3 protein once. The data contain about 670,000 distinct CDR3 sequences, about 50% of them singletons. The specimen was blood. The V call is TRBV12-3 or TRBV12-4, the J call TRBJ2-3, with a possible D match to TRBD2 (5 bases). The sequence was collected from an elderly woman in good health. In DNA form, the CDR3 reads TGTGCCAGCAAGAGCGGAAGCACAGATATGGAGTATTTT. It yields the protein CASKSGSTDMEYF.